A selection of T cell receptor beta chains follows, all from one sample in a study of blood T cell repertoires in COVID-19. Using immunoSEQ multiplex PCR, the repertoire was profiled, and TCRdb retains in-frame clones only, with some absent. The sample has 280,000 or so clones; roughly 88% are singletons. Sequenced sample: peripheral blood. The source of these receptors is a man aged 18 to 29 with active or convalescent COVID-19. CDR3s include the opening cysteine and the closing phenylalanine or tryptophan. D genes are given only for firm matches. A row's size may be missing; if present it is once, few, many or a size class.

CDR3 DNA | CDR3 protein | clone size | J gene | V gene | D gene
TGCGCCAGCAGCCAAGTATTCCCGGGGGGTAGGGGCGCGGGATCACCCCTCCACTTT | CASSQVFPGGRGAGSPLHF | - | TRBJ1-6 | TRBV4-1 | -
TGCGCCAGCAGTGAGTTGGCAGGGGGCAGAGATACGCAGTATTTT | CASSELAGGRDTQYF | - | TRBJ2-3 | TRBV10-2 | TRBD1
TGTGCCAGCAACGAGGTCGGGACCCAGTACTTC | CASNEVGTQYF | - | TRBJ2-5 | TRBV7-2 | -
TGTGCCAGCTCTACTACTAGCGGCACAGATACGCAGTATTTT | CASSTTSGTDTQYF | - | TRBJ2-3 | TRBV6-4 | TRBD2
TGCGCCAGCGGTGGGAGCTCCTACAATGAGCAGTTCTTC | CASGGSSYNEQFF | - | TRBJ2-1 | TRBV10-1 | -
TGTGCCAGCAGCCAAGATCTTGGTGGGCAGTGGGGCGGCTACACCTTC | CASSQDLGGQWGGYTF | - | TRBJ1-2 | TRBV3-1/TRBV3-2 | -
TGTGCCAGCAGTTACTCGGGGCTCTCTGGAAACACCATATATTTT | CASSYSGLSGNTIYF | - | TRBJ1-3 | TRBV6-2/TRBV6-3 | -
TGTGCCAGCAGCTTGGCACGATATGCGGACACTGAAGCTTTCTTT | CASSLARYADTEAFF | - | TRBJ1-1 | TRBV7-6 | -
TGTGCCAGCAGCCGGGACAACTATAATTCACCCCTCCACTTT | CASSRDNYNSPLHF | - | TRBJ1-6 | TRBV6-4 | -
TGCGCCAGCAGCCACCCGGGTCGAGCTAACTATGGCTACACCTTC | CASSHPGRANYGYTF | - | TRBJ1-2 | TRBV4-1 | -
TGTGCCAGCAGCACCAAACTTAGCAATCAGCCCCAGCATTTT | CASSTKLSNQPQHF | once | TRBJ1-5 | TRBV21-1 | -
TGTGCCAGCAGCCCTATCGCCGGGACAGGAGGAACTGAAGCTTTCTTT | CASSPIAGTGGTEAFF | - | TRBJ1-1 | TRBV6-6 | TRBD1
TGCAGCGTAGGAACCCAGGCAGGGCACACTGAAGCTTTCTTT | CSVGTQAGHTEAFF | - | TRBJ1-1 | TRBV29-1 | -
TGCGCCAGCCAAAATGTCGGCCAAGAGACCCAGTACTTC | CASQNVGQETQYF | - | TRBJ2-5 | TRBV4-1 | -
TGCAGCGTTGAAGAGCAGGACAGCTATGGCTACACCTTC | CSVEEQDSYGYTF | - | TRBJ1-2 | TRBV29-1 | -
TGTGCCAGCAGCGCTACCTCAAACACCATATATTTT | CASSATSNTIYF | - | TRBJ1-3 | TRBV12-3/TRBV12-4 | -
TGTGCCAGCAGCTCCGACAGGGGGGGGTTTTATGAAGCTTTCTTT | CASSSDRGGFYEAFF | - | TRBJ1-1 | TRBV7-2 | TRBD1
TGTGCCAGCAGCTTAGATTTTTCCAGGAAATACACTGAAGCTTTCTTT | CASSLDFSRKYTEAFF | - | TRBJ1-1 | TRBV7-2 | -
TGTGCTAGTGGTCCCGGACAGGGCGATGAGACCCAGTACTTC | CASGPGQGDETQYF | - | TRBJ2-5 | TRBV12-5 | TRBD1
TGTGCCAGCAGTGACAGACGGGGGAATTATTATAGCAATCAGCCCCAGCATTTT | CASSDRRGNYYSNQPQHF | few | TRBJ1-5 | TRBV6-4 | -